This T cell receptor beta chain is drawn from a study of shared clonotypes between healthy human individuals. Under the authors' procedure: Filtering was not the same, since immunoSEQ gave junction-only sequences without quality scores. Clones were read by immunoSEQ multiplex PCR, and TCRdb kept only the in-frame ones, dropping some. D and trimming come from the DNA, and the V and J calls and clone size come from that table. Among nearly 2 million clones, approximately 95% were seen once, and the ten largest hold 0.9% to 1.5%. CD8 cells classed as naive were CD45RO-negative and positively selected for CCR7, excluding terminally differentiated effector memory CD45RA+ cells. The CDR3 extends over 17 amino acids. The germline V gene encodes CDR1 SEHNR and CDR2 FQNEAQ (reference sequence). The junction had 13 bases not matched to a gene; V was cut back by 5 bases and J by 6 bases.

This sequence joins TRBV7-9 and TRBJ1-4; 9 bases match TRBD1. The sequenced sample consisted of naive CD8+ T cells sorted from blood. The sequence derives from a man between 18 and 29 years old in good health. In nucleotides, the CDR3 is TGTGCCAGCAGCGGGTCCCGGGACAGGGATCCGGATGAAAAACTGTTTTTT. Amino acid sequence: CASSGSRDRDPDEKLFF.